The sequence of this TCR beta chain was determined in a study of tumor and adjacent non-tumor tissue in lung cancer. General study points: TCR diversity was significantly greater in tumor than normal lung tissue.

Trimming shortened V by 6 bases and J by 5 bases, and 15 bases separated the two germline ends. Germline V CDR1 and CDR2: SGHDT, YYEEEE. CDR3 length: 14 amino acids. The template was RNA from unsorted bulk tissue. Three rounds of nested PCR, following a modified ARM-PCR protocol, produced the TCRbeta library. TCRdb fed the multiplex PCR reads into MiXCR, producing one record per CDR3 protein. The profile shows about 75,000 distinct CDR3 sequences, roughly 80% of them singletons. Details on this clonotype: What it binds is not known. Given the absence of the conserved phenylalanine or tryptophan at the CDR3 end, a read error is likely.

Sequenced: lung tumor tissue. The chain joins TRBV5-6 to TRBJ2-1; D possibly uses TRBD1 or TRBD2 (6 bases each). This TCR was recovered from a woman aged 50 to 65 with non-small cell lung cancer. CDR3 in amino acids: CASNPTGTHNEQFL. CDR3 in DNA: TGTGCCAGCAATCCTACAGGGACTCACAATGAGCAGTTCTTA.